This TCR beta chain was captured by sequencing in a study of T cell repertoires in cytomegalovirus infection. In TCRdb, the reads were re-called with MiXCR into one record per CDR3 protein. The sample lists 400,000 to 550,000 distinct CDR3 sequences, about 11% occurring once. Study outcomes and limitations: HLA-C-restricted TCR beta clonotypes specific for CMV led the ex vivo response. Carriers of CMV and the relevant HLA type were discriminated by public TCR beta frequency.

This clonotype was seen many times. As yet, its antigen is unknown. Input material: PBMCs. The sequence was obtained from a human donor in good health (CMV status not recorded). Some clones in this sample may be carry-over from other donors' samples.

The chain's CDR3 is CASSFPSGDTTDTQYF. CDR3 sequence (DNA): TGTGCCAGCAGCTTTCCCTCGGGAGATACCACAGATACGCAGTATTTT. The rearrangement joins TRBV13 to TRBJ2-3; D possibly corresponds to TRBD2 (6 bases). Germline V gene lookup returns CDR1 PRHDT and CDR2 FYEKMQ (reference sequence). The CDR3 is 16 residues long. V lost 3 bases and J lost 2, with 15 bases in between.